These 21 T cell receptor beta chains were all obtained from the same sample, sequenced in a study of regulatory T cells in long-lasting Graves disease. Time point of the sample: persistent/refractory GD, antithyroid drugs over 5 years with positive TRAb. Preparation of the TCR library used RNA extracted from PBMCs. Libraries of TCR beta came from iRepertoire HTBI primers plus Arm-PCR of CDR3 regions. One entry per CDR3 protein results from TCRdb running MiXCR on the multiplex PCR reads. The sample lists almost 350,000 distinct CDR3 sequences, 20% occurring once. The sample in question was peripheral blood mononuclear cells (PBMCs), obtained when the disease was refractory, from a patient treated with antithyroid drugs. Source of these receptors: a female donor with Graves disease.

This clonotype was observed many times. V is TRBV6-5 and J is TRBJ2-5; TRBD1 is a possible D gene (6 bases). The CDR3 loop spans 15 amino acids. Trimming took 1 base from V and 3 from J, leaving 12 bases between them. Germline CDR1 is MNHEY and CDR2 is SVGAGI. CDR3 loop: CASSYFGTSEETQYF. In nucleotides, the CDR3 is TGTGCCAGCAGTTACTTCGGGACATCCGAAGAGACCCAGTACTTC.

The chain employs TRBV12-3 or TRBV12-4 and TRBJ2-7; D is uncertain. Trimming cost V 0 bases and J 5 bases, with 5 bases left between them. The CDR3 runs to 12 residues. CDR3 nucleotides: TGTGCCAGCAGTTTAGCGGTTCACGAGCAGTACTTC. Amino acid sequence: CASSLAVHEQYF.

This clonotype was observed many times. The rearrangement uses TRBV10-3 and TRBJ1-2; tentatively, D is TRBD1 (5 bases). The CDR3 extends over 12 amino acids. The germline CDR1 and CDR2 sequences are ENHRY and SYGVKD. The V gene lost 4 bases and the J gene lost 8 bases, with 11 bases spanning the gap. In nucleotides, the CDR3 is TGTGCCATCAGTGCGCGGGGCCGGGGCTACACCTTC. Amino acids: CAISARGRGYTF.

In its sample, this clonotype was seen a few times. The genes are TRBV4-1 and TRBJ1-2; D is ambiguous. V gave up 4 bases and J gave up 2 bases, with 17 bases separating them. Germline V gene data show CDR1 as MGHRA and CDR2 as YSYEKL. The CDR3 runs to 16 residues. This CDR3 is CASSPLRLPDNYGYTF. Written as DNA, the CDR3 is TGCGCCAGCAGCCCATTGAGACTCCCGGACAACTATGGCTACACCTTC.

The chain links TRBV11-3 to TRBJ2-1; no definite D call. CDR1 and CDR2 from the germline V gene are SGHNT and YENEEA. The CDR3 sequence is 13 residues long. V lost 6 bases and J 8 bases, leaving 14 bases between the germline ends. The DNA of the CDR3 is TGTGCCAGCAGTCAAGCCCTTTCGGATGAGCAGTTCTTC. Translated, it gives CASSQALSDEQFF.

The chain combines TRBV28 with TRBJ2-1, with D tentatively TRBD1 (5 bases). CDR1 MDHEN and CDR2 SYDVKM come from the germline V gene. This CDR3 has 15 amino acids. Between the trimmed V and J ends, which lost 5 bases and 0 bases, there was a span of 11 bases. The CDR3 spells CASSLDSNSYNEQFF. CDR3 sequence (DNA): TGTGCCAGCAGTCTCGACAGCAACTCCTACAATGAGCAGTTCTTC. Drawing the rest from reference TRBV28 and TRBJ2-1, the complete variable domain is DVKVTQSSRYLVKRTGEKVFLECVQDMDHENMFWYRQDPGLGLRLIYFSYDVKMKEKGDIPEGYSVSREKKERFSLILESASTNQTSMYLCASSLDSNSYNEQFFGPGTRLTVL.

The chain recombines TRBV30 with TRBJ1-1; no clear D gene. The CDR3 covers 13 residues. V lost 2 bases and J lost 2, with 9 bases in between. Germline assignment: CDR1 GTSNPN and CDR2 SVGIG (reference sequence). The DNA of the CDR3 is TGTGCCTGGAGTCTCGAATACAACACTGAAGCTTTCTTT. Translated: CAWSLEYNTEAFF.

This clonotype showed up just a few times. A single base separates this from a much larger clone, so it may be a read error. The rearrangement links TRBV27 to TRBJ1-5; D is unresolved. This CDR3 has 12 residues. The germline V gene encodes CDR1 MNHEY and CDR2 SMNVEV (reference sequence). CDR3 DNA: TGTGTCAGCAAGAGCCTCAATCAGCCCCAGCATTTT. Amino acids: CVSKSLNQPQHF.

Turning to this clonotype: A read error is possible here, since a much larger clone lies one base away. This CDR3 is CVSSVSKASYEQYF. Here the CDR3 DNA reads TGTGTCAGCAGTGTGTCTAAGGCGTCTTACGAGCAGTACTTC. The rearrangement links TRBV2 to TRBJ2-7; D is undetermined. CDR3 size: 14 residues. Per the germline V gene, CDR1 is SNHLY and CDR2 is FYNNEI.

This clonotype came up many times. This chain uses TRBV6-1 with TRBJ2-7; 9 bases agree with TRBD1. CDR1 is MNHNS, CDR2 SASEGT, per germline. V lost 7 bases to trimming and J lost 3 bases; unmatched junction nucleotides: 13. This CDR3 has 16 amino acids. The CDR3 loop is CASTDAPGTGIYEQYF. CDR3 DNA sequence: TGTGCCAGCACCGACGCCCCAGGGACAGGGATCTACGAGCAGTACTTC.

The chain uses TRBV19 and TRBJ1-6, with 7 bases matching TRBD1. V was clipped by 4 bases and J by 4 bases; unmatched bases: 16. The CDR3 consists of 19 residues. Germline CDR1 and CDR2: LNHDA and SQIVND (reference sequence). The DNA of the CDR3 is TGTGCCAGTAGTACCTCCCATTTCACCCGGGACAGTTATAATTCACCCCTCCACTTT. This gives the protein CASSTSHFTRDSYNSPLHF.

CDR3 sequence reads: CASSQVTSGSYEQYF. CDR3 coding DNA: TGTGCCAGCAGCCAAGTAACGTCCGGGAGCTACGAGCAGTACTTC. The gene calls are TRBV4-2 and TRBJ2-7; TRBD2 might be the D (6 bases). The CDR3 loop spans 15 amino acids. Germline V CDR1 and CDR2: LGHNA, YNFKEQ. V gave up 1 base and J gave up 3 bases, with 13 bases separating them.

This clonotype came up many times. Here the CDR3 reads CSVAPRGDLSYEQYF. The CDR3 nucleotides are TGCAGCGTTGCCCCCCGGGGAGACCTTTCCTACGAGCAGTACTTC. The rearrangement links TRBV29-1 to TRBJ2-7; D perhaps matches TRBD2 (5 bases). Trimming removed 4 bases from V and 1 base from J, with 17 bases in between. CDR1 and CDR2 (germline): SQVTM, ANQGSEA. The length of the CDR3 is 15 residues.

A note on this clonotype: With a far larger clone one base away, a read error is the likely cause. The rearrangement links TRBV7-9 to TRBJ1-2; TRBD1 matches at 9 bases. Germline values: CDR1 SEHNR, CDR2 FQNEAQ (reference sequence). V trimming: 4 bases; J trimming: 6 bases; junction bases outside the gene matches: 9. This CDR3 region has 15 residues. As DNA, the CDR3 is TGTGCCAGCAGCTGGCTGCGACAGGGGGGCCATGGCTACACCTTC. This codes for CASSWLRQGGHGYTF.

This clonotype was picked up many times. The chain combines TRBV20-1 with TRBJ2-7; D remains unclear. The germline V gene encodes CDR1 DFQATT and CDR2 SNEGSKA (reference sequence). Trimming stripped 0 bases from V and 3 bases from J, with 6 bases between. This CDR3 contains 12 residues. The CDR3 DNA reads TGCAGTGCTAGAGATCTGAGCTACGAGCAGTACTTC. Translating gives CSARDLSYEQYF.

This clonotype was seen repeatedly, ten times or more. The chain uses TRBV10-3 and TRBJ2-7, with a tentative D call TRBD1 (6 bases). Germline values: CDR1 ENHRY, CDR2 SYGVKD. This CDR3 region has 17 residues. The germline V and J ends were trimmed by 5 bases and 0 bases, with 20 bases remaining between them. CDR3 sequence (DNA): TGTGCCATCAGTCAATTTAGGACAGCCCTCGACTCCTACGAGCAGTACTTC. This translates into CAISQFRTALDSYEQYF.

V gene TRBV5-1 combines with J gene TRBJ2-7; 7 bases align to TRBD1. CDR1 is SGHRS and CDR2 is YFSETQ in the germline V gene. The J segment lost 5 bases and the V segment lost 4 bases, leaving 6 bases of the junction unmatched. This CDR3 spans 13 amino acids. The CDR3 here is CASSQTGRDEQYF. The CDR3 DNA follows: TGCGCCAGCAGCCAGACAGGGCGCGACGAGCAGTACTTC.

This clonotype was counted between two and nine times. The V and J genes are TRBV5-4 and TRBJ1-5; D gene ambiguous. Between the trimmed V and J ends, which lost 2 bases and 10 bases, there was a span of 10 bases. Per germline, CDR1 SGHNT and CDR2 YYREEE (reference sequence). The CDR3 runs to 12 residues. CDR3 in DNA: TGTGCCAGCAGCTTAAACGCCGGACCCCAGCATTTT. It translates to CASSLNAGPQHF.

The sample holds many counts of this clonotype. The V and J genes are TRBV12-3 or TRBV12-4 and TRBJ2-5; D gene unclear. V gave up 1 base and J gave up 2 bases, with 17 bases separating them. This CDR3 is 17 amino acids long. The CDR3 sequence: CASSLGTGTSLQETQYF. CDR3 nucleotide sequence: TGTGCCAGCAGTTTAGGAACGGGCACTTCATTACAAGAGACCCAGTACTTC.

This clonotype was observed a handful of times. The chain has TRBV7-2 and TRBJ2-2, with TRBD2 identical over 10 bases. Germline assignment: CDR1 SGHTA and CDR2 FQGNSA. V trimming: 3 bases; J trimming: 6 bases; junction bases outside the gene matches: 4. The CDR3 loop spans 15 amino acids. The CDR3 DNA sequence: TGTGCCAGCAGCTTCATTAGCGGGGGGTCCGGGGAGCTGTTTTTT. Amino acids: CASSFISGGSGELFF.

V gene TRBV27 combines with J gene TRBJ2-3; D ambiguous. There are 13 residues in the CDR3. Germline CDR1 and CDR2: MNHEY and SMNVEV (reference sequence). Trimming removed 8 bases from V and 1 base from J, with 10 bases in between. CDR3 DNA: TGTGCCAGCGGTAGAAGGGGCACAGATACGCAGTATTTT. This encodes CASGRRGTDTQYF.